A single sample is the source of the 30 T cell receptor beta chains below, sequenced in a study of CXCR3-negative and CXCR3-positive naive CD8 T cells. No antigens are known for them. The libraries of TRB cDNA were prepared using 5' RACE with UMI labels. TCRdb reprocessed the 5' RACE reads and reports one entry per CDR3 protein, with no DNA. The sample has under 150,000 distinct CDR3 sequences. Study-wide findings and caveats: TRB CDR3s were more hydrophobic in CXCR3-positive than in CXCR3-negative naive cells.

The specimen sequenced was naive CXCR3+ CD8+ T cells from blood. The sample's subset: CD45RO-CCR7+CD27+CD95- naive CD8+ T cells expressing CXCR3 (TNR3+). The source of these receptors is a human donor in good health. Some clones in this sample may be carry-over from other donors' samples.

The V gene is TRBV5-1, the J gene TRBJ2-1; TCRdb selects TRBD1, and the lack of DNA leaves this call unchecked. Germline V gene data show CDR1 as SGHRS and CDR2 as YFSETQ. The CDR3 consists of 13 residues. The CDR3 loop is CASSLTGFHEQFF. Drawing the rest from reference TRBV5-1 and TRBJ2-1, the complete variable domain is KAGVTQTPRYLIKTRGQQVTLSCSPISGHRSVSWYQQTPGQGLQFLFEYFSETQRNKGNFPGRFSGRQFSNSRSEMNVSTLELGDSALYLCASSLTGFHEQFFGPGTRLTVL.

The gene calls are TRBV5-6 and TRBJ2-7; TCRdb designates TRBD1, a call that cannot be tested without DNA. CDR3 size: 14 residues. Per the germline V gene, CDR1 is SGHDT and CDR2 is YYEEEE. The CDR3 region is CASTLGQTGYEQYF.

The chain employs TRBV7-6 and TRBJ2-2; TCRdb's D gene call, TRBD1, goes unchecked for lack of DNA. The CDR3 extends over 17 amino acids. The germline CDR1 and CDR2 sequences are SGHVS and FNYEAQ. The CDR3 here is CASSLAVDRVNTGELFF.

V is TRBV29-1 and J is TRBJ2-2; without DNA, the TCRdb call of TRBD1 cannot be checked. The CDR3 runs to 14 residues. Germline V lookup: CDR1 SQVTM, CDR2 ANQGSEA. CDR3: CSVQGARDTGELFF.

This chain joins TRBV5-1 and TRBJ2-1. Germline lookup yields CDR1 SGHRS and CDR2 YFSETQ. The CDR3 sequence is 17 residues long. This CDR3 is CASSPELGLSSYNEQFF.

The CDR3 region is CASSRTSYRGDTDTQYF. V and J are TRBV14 and TRBJ2-3; without DNA, the TCRdb call of TRBD1 cannot be checked. Germline assignment: CDR1 SGHDN and CDR2 FVKESK. This CDR3 has 17 residues.

V is TRBV29-1 and J is TRBJ2-7; TCRdb designates TRBD2, a call that cannot be tested without DNA. Germline lookup yields CDR1 SQVTM and CDR2 ANQGSEA. This CDR3 has 13 residues. The CDR3 sequence: CSARTSGSSEQYF.

The chain uses TRBV5-5 and TRBJ2-5; TCRdb picks TRBD1, but there is no DNA to check that call. Germline lookup yields CDR1 SGHKS and CDR2 YYEKEE (reference sequence). The CDR3 consists of 17 residues. The chain's CDR3 is CASSLNINRGLRETQYF.

The chain has TRBV29-1 and TRBJ2-2; TCRdb returns TRBD1, unconfirmable since there is no DNA. CDR3 length equals 13 residues. Germline CDR1 is SQVTM and CDR2 is ANQGSEA. CDR3 protein: CSVVAGSTGELFF.

The chain uses TRBV27 and TRBJ1-2; the TCRdb D gene call, TRBD1, has no DNA to confirm it. The CDR3 loop spans 13 amino acids. Germline-derived CDR1 and CDR2 are MNHEY and SMNVEV (reference sequence). The chain's CDR3 is CASRYQGANGYTF.

V is TRBV6-5 and J is TRBJ1-2; TCRdb outputs TRBD1, but without DNA this stays unchecked. Germline loops: CDR1 MNHEY, CDR2 SVGAGI. There are 16 residues in the CDR3. The CDR3 region is CASSTGGAKFQNGYTF.

The rearrangement links TRBV5-6 to TRBJ2-1; absent DNA, TCRdb's TRBD2 call cannot be checked. The CDR3 is 17 amino acids. Looked up from germline, CDR1 is SGHDT and CDR2 is YYEEEE. The CDR3 loop is CASSSLKPGGSVFEQFF.

CDR3 in amino acids: CSAAGPGELFF. J is TRBJ2-2 and V is TRBV29-1; absent DNA, TCRdb's TRBD1 call cannot be checked. In germline, CDR1 is SQVTM, CDR2 ANQGSEA. This CDR3 spans 11 amino acids.

The rearrangement joins TRBV20-1 to TRBJ2-7; TCRdb's D call, TRBD1, is unchecked because there is no DNA. The CDR3 totals 13 residues. Germline V gene lookup returns CDR1 DFQATT and CDR2 SNEGSKA (reference sequence). The CDR3 spells CSANRDGPYEQYF.

This rearrangement joins TRBV7-3 to TRBJ1-1. The CDR3 extends over 14 amino acids. The germline V gene encodes CDR1 SGHTA and CDR2 FQGTGA. The CDR3 loop is CASSVTGYVAEAFF.

The rearrangement uses TRBV29-1 and TRBJ1-1. Per germline, CDR1 SQVTM and CDR2 ANQGSEA. The CDR3 contains 15 residues. This CDR3 is CSVEDYKAGSTEAFF.

V and J are TRBV20-1 and TRBJ1-1; TCRdb's D call, TRBD1, is unchecked because there is no DNA. CDR1 and CDR2 from the germline V gene are DFQATT and SNEGSKA (reference sequence). The CDR3 contains 12 residues. The CDR3 protein is CSAGDRGGEAFF.

The chain links TRBV28 to TRBJ2-5; the TCRdb call, TRBD1, lacks DNA for checking. CDR1 is MDHEN, CDR2 SYDVKM, per germline. This CDR3 comprises 15 residues. This chain's CDR3 is CASRKTGESQGTQYF.

The chain uses TRBV6-5 and TRBJ1-1. The CDR3 loop spans 14 amino acids. Germline V CDR1 and CDR2: MNHEY, SVGAGI. This CDR3 reads CASSYDGYNTEAFF.

The J gene is TRBJ2-4, the V gene TRBV7-2; TCRdb proposes TRBD1, but this gene call is untestable without DNA. The CDR3 runs 19 residues. CDR1 SGHTA and CDR2 FQGNSA come from the germline V gene. The CDR3 loop is CASSPARGPGIVAKNIQYF.

This rearrangement joins TRBV10-2 to TRBJ2-7. Per the germline V gene, CDR1 is WSHSY and CDR2 is SAAADI. The CDR3 spans 14 residues. CDR3: CASSELDSLYEQYF.

This chain connects TRBV27 to TRBJ2-3; without DNA, the TCRdb call of TRBD1 cannot be checked. CDR3 length: 12 residues. Germline V gives CDR1 MNHEY, CDR2 SMNVEV (reference sequence). CDR3 protein: CASSLQGDTQYF.

The chain recombines TRBV29-1 with TRBJ2-7; there is no DNA to check the TCRdb D call of TRBD1. Per germline, CDR1 SQVTM and CDR2 ANQGSEA. The CDR3 runs 14 residues. The CDR3 spells CSVFGAGDEYEQYF.

The chain recombines TRBV12-3 or TRBV12-4 with TRBJ1-5. The CDR3 spans 13 residues. The chain's CDR3 is CASSEAYNQPQHF.

V gene TRBV7-8 combines with J gene TRBJ1-2. The V gene's germline CDR1 is SGHVS and CDR2 FQNEAQ. The CDR3 consists of 13 residues. CDR3 amino acids: CASSLALRDGYTF. The full variable domain, rest sourced from reference TRBV7-8 and TRBJ1-2, is GAGVSQSPRYKVAKRGQDVALRCDPISGHVSLFWYQQALGQGPEFLTYFQNEAQLDKSGLPSDRFFAERPEGSVSTLKIQRTQQEDSAVYLCASSLALRDGYTFGSGTRLTVV.

This chain uses TRBV7-6 with TRBJ1-1; checking the TCRdb D call of TRBD1 is not possible without DNA. The CDR3 runs to 17 residues. Germline V gene sequence: CDR1 SGHVS, CDR2 FNYEAQ. The CDR3 loop reads CASSLPPRDKLYTEAFF.

V gene TRBV5-6 combines with J gene TRBJ1-1. The CDR3 has 14 residues. CDR1 is SGHDT and CDR2 is YYEEEE in the germline V gene. The CDR3 is CASTHAGGNTEAFF.

The chain has TRBV6-5 and TRBJ2-7; the D call of TRBD1 rests on TCRdb alone, since no DNA is present to check it. The germline CDR1 and CDR2 sequences are MNHEY and SVGAGI. The CDR3 is made up of 14 amino acids. CDR3: CASSLGLDTYEQYF.

Here the CDR3 reads CSARASGDTGELFF. The chain couples TRBV20-1 to TRBJ2-2; TCRdb reports TRBD2, a call that lacks DNA to check it against. The CDR3 extends over 14 amino acids. The germline CDR1 and CDR2 sequences are DFQATT and SNEGSKA (reference sequence).

The CDR3: CASSSTTGELFF. This rearrangement joins TRBV7-6 to TRBJ2-2. CDR1 is SGHVS, CDR2 FNYEAQ, per germline. The CDR3 contains 12 residues.